This T cell receptor beta chain was recovered during a study of control samples from healthy donors and cancer patients. Profiled with immunoSEQ multiplex PCR; TCRdb holds only in-frame clones, not every one. The sample includes just over 150,000 clones, about 90% of them seen just once. V shed 3 bases and J shed 6 bases, with 9 bases lying between them. CDR1 is LNHDA, CDR2 SQIVND, per germline (reference sequence). This CDR3 is built from 12 residues. The chain links TRBV19 to TRBJ2-7; no reliable D call. This clonotype originated in a man younger than 40 in good health. Sequenced sample: blood. Here the CDR3 DNA reads TGTGCCAGTAGTATTTGGCCGGGCGAGCAGTACTTC. Its translation is CASSIWPGEQYF.